This T cell receptor beta chain appears in the sequencing data of a study of metastatic and nonmetastatic thyroid tumors. About the research overall: The study looked at repertoires side by side in blood and in tumor or nodule tissue from malignant and benign thyroid patients.

There are many counts of this clone. With MiXCR, TCRdb reprocessed the PCR reads. This sample has tens of thousands of clones, with about 12% found just once. This CDR3 region has 19 residues. V was shortened by 0 bases and J by 0 bases, with 22 bases between the two germline ends. Germline V gene sequence: CDR1 DFQATT, CDR2 SNEGSKA (reference sequence). No treatment had been given to any patient before thyroid surgery. The source is a female donor with papillary thyroid cancer or a benign thyroid nodule (not recorded which). Some clones in this sample may be carry-over from other donors' samples. This rearrangement joins TRBV20-1 to TRBJ2-3; no clear D gene. The material sequenced was blood. This CDR3 is CSARESPLVGPRSTDTQYF. The DNA of the CDR3 is TGCAGTGCTAGAGAGAGCCCCCTTGTTGGACCCAGGAGCACAGATACGCAGTATTTT.